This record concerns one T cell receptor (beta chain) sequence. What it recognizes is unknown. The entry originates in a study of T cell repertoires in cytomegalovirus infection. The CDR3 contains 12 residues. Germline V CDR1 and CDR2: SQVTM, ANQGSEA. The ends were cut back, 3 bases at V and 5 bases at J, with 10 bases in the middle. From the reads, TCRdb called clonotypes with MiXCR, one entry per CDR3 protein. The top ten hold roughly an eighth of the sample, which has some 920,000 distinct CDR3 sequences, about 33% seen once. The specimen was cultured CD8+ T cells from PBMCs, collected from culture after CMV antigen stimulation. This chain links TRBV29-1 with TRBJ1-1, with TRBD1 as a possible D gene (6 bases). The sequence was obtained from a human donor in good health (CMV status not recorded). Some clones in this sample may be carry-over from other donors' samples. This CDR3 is CSVEGAVTEAFF. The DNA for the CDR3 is TGCAGCGTTGAGGGGGCTGTAACTGAAGCTTTCTTT. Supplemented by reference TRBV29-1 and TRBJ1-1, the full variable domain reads SAVISQKPSRDICQRGTSLTIQCQVDSQVTMMFWYRQQPGQSLTLIATANQGSEATYESGFVIDKFPISRPNLTFSTLTVSNMSPEDSSIYLCSVEGAVTEAFFGQGTRLTVV.